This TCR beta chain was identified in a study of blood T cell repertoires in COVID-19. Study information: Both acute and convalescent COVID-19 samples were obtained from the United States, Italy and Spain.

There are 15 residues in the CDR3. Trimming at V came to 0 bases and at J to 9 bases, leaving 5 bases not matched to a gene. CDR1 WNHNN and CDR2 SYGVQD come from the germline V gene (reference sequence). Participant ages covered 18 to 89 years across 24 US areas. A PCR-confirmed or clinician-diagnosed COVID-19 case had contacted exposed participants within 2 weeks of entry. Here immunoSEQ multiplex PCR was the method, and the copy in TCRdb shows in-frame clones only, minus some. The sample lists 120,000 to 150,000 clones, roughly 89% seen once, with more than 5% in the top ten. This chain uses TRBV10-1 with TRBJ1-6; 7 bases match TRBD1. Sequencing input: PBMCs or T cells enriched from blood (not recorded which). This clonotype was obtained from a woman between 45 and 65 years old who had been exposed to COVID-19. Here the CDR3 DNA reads TGCGCCAGCAGTGAGTCGACAGCAGGGGGTTCACCCCTCCACTTT. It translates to CASSESTAGGSPLHF.